This T cell receptor beta chain derives from a study of patients and donors after allogeneic stem cell transplantation (dated by TCRdb to the early 2020s). Clipping removes 7 bases from V and 5 bases from J, with 7 as the unmatched junction base count. The CDR3, from cysteine to phenylalanine, totals 14 residues. The sequence is cut down to CDR3 DNA, 42 bases in frame from base 1. CDR1 KGHDR and CDR2 SFDVKD were looked up in the germline V gene. This clonotype was counted only a few times. Its binding antigen is unknown. There are no base qualities to consult, and no much larger clone falls within one base. The library was generated by RT-PCR. For sequencing, a NextSeq 550 was employed. Using fastp at Q25 and MiXCR, TCRdb reprocessed the public reads and kept productive beta chains. A single entry per CDR3 protein holds the most common genes and DNA from its merged rows. For this sample the table gives about 960,000 distinct CDR3 sequences, of which roughly 18% were detected only once. The ten largest clones represent around 6% of the sample.

Specimen: blood, either unsorted or a sorted T cell fraction (not recorded which). The chain couples TRBV24-1 to TRBJ2-1, with 7 bases in between that match TRBD1. This sequence originates from a human donor who was either an allogeneic HSCT recipient or a stem cell or donor lymphocyte infusion donor (not recorded which). It is not recorded whose cells these are; they may come from a transplant donor. The CDR3 sequence is CATSASGGNNEQFF. In nucleotide form, the sequence is TGTGCCACCAGCGCCTCAGGGGGAAACAATGAGCAGTTCTTC.